This T cell receptor beta chain was retrieved from a study of cytomegalovirus exposure and HLA in healthy donors. Study conclusions and caveats: A likely sequencing artifact accounted for one observed cluster of highly shared sequence variants. The study flagged some 180 TCR beta chains as cytomegalovirus-associated. Among donors in an Asian-associated ancestry cluster, a later analysis reportedly found fewer N-insertions than the roughly 700-donor mean.

CDR3 length: 16 residues. Germline CDR1 MNHNY, CDR2 SVGAGI (reference sequence). Trimming left V 0 bases short and J 2 bases short, with 14 bases between. With 60 Vbeta and 13 Jbeta primers, the PCR was carried out. Sequencing was performed with immunoSEQ multiplex PCR; in TCRdb, only in-frame clones are kept and a portion is missing. This sample's table has 30,000 to 35,000 clones. As regards this clone: Its antigen is currently unknown.

The receptor's source is a woman in her forties in good health and CMV-seropositive. The chain has TRBV6-6 and TRBJ2-7, with D perhaps matching TRBD1 (6 bases). Specimen: PBMCs. This CDR3 is CASSYSQGTLPYEQYF. CDR3 DNA sequence: TGTGCCAGCAGTTACTCACAGGGAACCTTACCCTACGAGCAGTACTTC.